This T cell receptor (beta chain) was retrieved from a study of technical replicates of blood from a few donors. Generated by immunoSEQ multiplex PCR, the TCRdb table keeps only in-frame clones and is missing some. Of 81,000 or so clones in the sample, approximately 96% were seen once. The CDR3 is 12 residues long. In germline, CDR1 is SEHNR, CDR2 FQNEAQ (reference sequence). V dropped 0 bases and J dropped 5 bases, with 5 bases sitting between them. The chain employs TRBV7-9 and TRBJ2-7; D gene unclear. Sequencing was performed on T cells isolated from PBMCs. The receptor comes from a human donor in good health. CDR3 amino acids: CASSLAQDEQYF. The CDR3 bases are TGTGCCAGCAGCTTAGCGCAGGACGAGCAGTACTTC.